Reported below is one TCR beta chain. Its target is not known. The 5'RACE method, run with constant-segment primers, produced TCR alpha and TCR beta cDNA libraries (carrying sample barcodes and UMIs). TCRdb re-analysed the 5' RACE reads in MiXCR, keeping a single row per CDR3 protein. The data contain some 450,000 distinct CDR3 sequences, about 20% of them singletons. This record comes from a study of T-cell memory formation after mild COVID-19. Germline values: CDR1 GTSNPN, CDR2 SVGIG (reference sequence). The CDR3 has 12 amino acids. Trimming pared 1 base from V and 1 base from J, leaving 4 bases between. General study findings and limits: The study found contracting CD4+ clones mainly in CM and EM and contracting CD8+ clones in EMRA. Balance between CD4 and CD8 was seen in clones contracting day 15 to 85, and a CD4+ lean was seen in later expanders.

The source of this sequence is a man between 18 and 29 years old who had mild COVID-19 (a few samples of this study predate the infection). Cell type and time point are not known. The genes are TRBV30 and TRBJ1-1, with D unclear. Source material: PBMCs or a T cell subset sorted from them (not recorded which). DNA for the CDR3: TGTGCCTGGAGTGACGGGAACACTGAAGCTTTCTTT. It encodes CAWSDGNTEAFF.